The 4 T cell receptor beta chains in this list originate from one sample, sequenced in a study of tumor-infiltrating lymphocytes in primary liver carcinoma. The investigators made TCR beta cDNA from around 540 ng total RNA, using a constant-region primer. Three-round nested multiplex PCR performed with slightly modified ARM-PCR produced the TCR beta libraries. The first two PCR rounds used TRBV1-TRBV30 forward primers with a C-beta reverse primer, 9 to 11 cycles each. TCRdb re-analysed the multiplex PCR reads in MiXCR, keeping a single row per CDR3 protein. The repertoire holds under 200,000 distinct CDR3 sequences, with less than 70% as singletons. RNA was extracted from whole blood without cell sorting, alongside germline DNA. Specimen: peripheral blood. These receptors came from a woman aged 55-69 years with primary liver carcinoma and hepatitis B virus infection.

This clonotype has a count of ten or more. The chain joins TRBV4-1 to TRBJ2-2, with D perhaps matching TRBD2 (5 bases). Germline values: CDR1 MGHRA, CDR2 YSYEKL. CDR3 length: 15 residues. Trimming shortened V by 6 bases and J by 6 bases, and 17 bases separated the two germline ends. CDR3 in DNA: TGCGCCAGCAGGGCGGCCGGGGAAGGGTCCGGGGAGCTGTTTTTT. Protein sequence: CASRAAGEGSGELFF.

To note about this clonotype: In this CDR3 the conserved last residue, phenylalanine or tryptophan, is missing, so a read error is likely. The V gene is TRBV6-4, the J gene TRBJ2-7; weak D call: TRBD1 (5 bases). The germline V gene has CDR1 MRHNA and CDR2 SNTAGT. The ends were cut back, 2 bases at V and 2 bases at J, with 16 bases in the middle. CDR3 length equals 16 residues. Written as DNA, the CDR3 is TGTGCCAGCAGTGACCTGGGGCTACACGTCCCCTACGAGCAGTACCTC. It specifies CASSDLGLHVPYEQYL.

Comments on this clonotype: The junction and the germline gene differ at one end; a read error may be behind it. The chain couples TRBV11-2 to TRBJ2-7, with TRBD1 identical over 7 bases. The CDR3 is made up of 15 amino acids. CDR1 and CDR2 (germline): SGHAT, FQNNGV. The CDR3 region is CARSSLTGKGYEQYF. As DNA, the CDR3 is TGTGCCAGGAGCTCCCTGACAGGGAAGGGCTACGAGCAGTACTTC.

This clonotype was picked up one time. CDR3 amino acids: CAGQNRGQTEAFF. In nucleotides, the CDR3 is TGTGCCGGCCAAAACAGGGGGCAGACTGAAGCTTTCTTT. The V and J genes are TRBV2 and TRBJ1-1, with TRBD1 matching 9 bases. Germline lookup yields CDR1 SNHLY and CDR2 FYNNEI. Trimming took 11 bases from V and 5 from J; bases not matched to a gene: 9. The CDR3 is made up of 13 amino acids.